The rows below give T cell receptor beta chains drawn from one sample of a study of blood T cell repertoires in COVID-19. Profiling relied on immunoSEQ multiplex PCR, and the TCRdb table lists in-frame clones only, not all of them. Of about 400,000 clones in the sample, roughly 85% were seen once. The sequencing sample was made of PBMCs or T cells enriched from blood (not recorded which). Source of these receptors: a woman aged 18-35 years with acute COVID-19. Each CDR3 is given without its conserved first and last residue. Some rows mark clone size as missing; the rest say once, few, many or name a class of expanded clone.

>TRBJ1-2|TRBV9|NA
ASSDGTGAYGYT
>TRBJ2-2|TRBV19|NA
ASTMTSGRLGTGELF
>TRBJ2-2|TRBV12-1|NA
ASSEHHIRIAWSLHGELF
>TRBJ2-1|TRBV9|NA
ASSVEQGLNEQF
>TRBJ1-2|TRBV3-1/TRBV3-2|few
ASSQDGDRGGYT
>TRBJ2-3|TRBV2|NA
ATSPGRAGGTDTQY
>TRBJ2-5|TRBV30|NA
AWRRLAGVQETQY
>TRBJ2-2|TRBV19|NA
ASSGLAELANTGELF
>TRBJ2-3|TRBV24-1|NA
ATSAVGGESGTQY
>TRBJ1-1|TRBV27|once
ASSKAGTSEAF
>TRBJ1-5|TRBV18|NA
ASSRTDRGNQPQH
>TRBJ1-1|TRBV28|NA
ASTTTSALTEAF
>TRBJ1-1|TRBV18|once
ASSRSSHSQMNTEAF
>TRBJ1-2|TRBV6-2/TRBV6-3|NA
ASSKTANPHGYT
>TRBJ1-5|TRBV30|NA
AWSVQADQPQH
>TRBJ2-7|TRBV11-1|NA
ASSLASGRTEEQY
>TRBJ1-3|TRBV30|NA
AWSTGTGNTIY
>TRBJ2-7|TRBV15|few
ATSRDSGEQY
>TRBJ1-4|TRBV30|NA
AWSTGGTNEKLF
>TRBJ2-3|TRBV27|NA
ASSLIGGTDTQY
>TRBJ2-1|TRBV5-1|NA
ASNKTSDRKLDFSYNEQF
>TRBJ2-7|TRBV15|NA
ATSRGGETLYEQY
>TRBJ1-2|TRBV19|few
ASSVARDTPRNYGYT
>TRBJ1-4|TRBV2|NA
ASSIQGVGEKLF
>TRBJ1-2|TRBV15|NA
ATMSANYGYT
>TRBJ2-3|TRBV5-4|NA
ASSTGGLVTDTQY
>TRBJ1-5|TRBV18|NA
ASSPQDRENQPQH
>TRBJ2-1|TRBV11-2|NA
ASPSLGGGFYNEQF
>TRBJ2-3|TRBV11-2|once
ASSPEGLAGRDTQY
>TRBJ1-6|TRBV5-1|NA
ASSLETANSPLH
>TRBJ1-3|TRBV15|few
ATSRGGLSRNTIY
>TRBJ1-2|TRBV7-9|NA
ASSLDAGVNYGYT
>TRBJ2-1|TRBV6-5|NA
ASSNQGLVRNEQF
>TRBJ1-4|TRBV10-3|NA
AISGQAEKLF
>TRBJ2-4|TRBV18|NA
ASSPPPQGNIQY
>TRBJ1-2|TRBV21-1|few
ASSPPPLGDPFVYGYT
>TRBJ2-7|TRBV5-5|NA
ASSLDRGGFEQY
>TRBJ1-2|TRBV6-4|NA
ARPRSGLQGYT
>TRBJ2-1|TRBV4-3|NA
ASSRLGEQF
>TRBJ2-7|TRBV3-1/TRBV3-2|NA
ASSQVPLREKYEQY
>TRBJ1-2|TRBV7-3|NA
ASSLTRTGGGYT
>TRBJ2-3|TRBV19|NA
ASNSGAGSTDTQY
>TRBJ1-1|TRBV27|NA
ASTTGTPPEAF
>TRBJ2-1|TRBV5-5|NA
ASRGLAGESAYNEQF
>TRBJ2-7|TRBV7-2|NA
ASSSAGSSYEQY
>TRBJ2-4|TRBV3-1/TRBV3-2|NA
ASSQDLTGLRAKNIQY
>TRBJ2-7|TRBV7-2|NA
ASSKSDRGPSSEQY